Following are 28 T cell receptor beta chains from one sample sequenced in a study of cytomegalovirus exposure and HLA in healthy donors. Amplification used 60 Vbeta primers and 13 Jbeta primers. Profiling relied on immunoSEQ multiplex PCR, and the TCRdb table lists in-frame clones only, not all of them. Among some 170,000 clones listed, over 80% were seen once. Sequenced input: PBMCs. The receptors were sampled from a girl aged 5-17 years in good health and CMV-seropositive.

This chain links TRBV6-1 with TRBJ2-1; tentatively, D is TRBD2 (6 bases). This CDR3 spans 15 amino acids. From germline, CDR1 is MNHNS and CDR2 SASEGT. Trimming pared 5 bases from V and 4 bases from J, leaving 15 bases between. The CDR3 sequence is CASSKTSRDYNEQFF. The DNA of the CDR3 is TGTGCCAGCAGTAAAACTAGCAGGGATTACAATGAGCAGTTCTTC.

The chain employs TRBV5-1 and TRBJ2-7; 9 positions agree with TRBD2. The germline V gene has CDR1 SGHRS and CDR2 YFSETQ. This CDR3 spans 13 amino acids. J was trimmed by 0 bases and V by 5 bases; bases with no gene match: 0. Written as DNA, the CDR3 is TGCGCCAGCAGGACTAGCGGCTCCTACGAGCAGTACTTC. Residues: CASRTSGSYEQYF.

In this sample, this clone turned up once. The gene calls are TRBV28 and TRBJ2-7; 9 nucleotides line up with TRBD1. The CDR3 loop spans 15 amino acids. Germline-derived CDR1 and CDR2 are MDHEN and SYDVKM. V shed 5 bases, J shed 3 bases, and the junction held 8 bases outside the gene matches. CDR3 coding DNA: TGTGCCAGCAGTCGCCGGGACAGGGTCGGCTACGAGCAGTACTTC. This encodes CASSRRDRVGYEQYF.

The chain has TRBV30 and TRBJ1-1; a weak D match, TRBD1 (6 bases). Germline CDR1 GTSNPN, CDR2 SVGIG (reference sequence). The CDR3 is 14 residues long. Trimming removed 3 bases at V and 0 bases at J, with 11 bases between. CDR3 amino acids: CAWRRDNMNTEAFF. The CDR3 DNA is TGTGCCTGGAGAAGGGACAACATGAACACTGAAGCTTTCTTT.

This chain connects TRBV7-8 to TRBJ1-5; 9 nucleotides agree with TRBD1. Looked up from germline, CDR1 is SGHVS and CDR2 is FQNEAQ. J was trimmed by 5 bases and V by 4 bases; bases with no gene match: 3. There are 14 residues in the CDR3. The CDR3 bases are TGTGCCAGCAGCTCGAGGACAGGGGATCAGCCCCAGCATTTT. Amino acids: CASSSRTGDQPQHF. The full variable domain, in which reference TRBV7-8 and TRBJ1-5 provide the parts outside the CDR3, is GAGVSQSPRYKVAKRGQDVALRCDPISGHVSLFWYQQALGQGPEFLTYFQNEAQLDKSGLPSDRFFAERPEGSVSTLKIQRTQQEDSAVYLCASSSRTGDQPQHFGDGTRLSIL.

There are a few counts of this clone. The V gene is TRBV5-5, the J gene TRBJ2-1, with a weak D call TRBD1 (6 bases). The CDR3 covers 14 residues. Trimming cost V 4 bases and J 3 bases, with 11 bases left between them. The germline gives CDR1 SGHKS, CDR2 YYEKEE (reference sequence). CDR3 in amino acids: CASSIGQFYNEQFF. The DNA for the CDR3 is TGTGCCAGCAGCATCGGACAGTTCTACAATGAGCAGTTCTTC. Drawing the rest from reference TRBV5-5 and TRBJ2-1, the complete variable domain is DAGVTQSPTHLIKTRGQQVTLRCSPISGHKSVSWYQQVLGQGPQFIFQYYEKEERGRGNFPDRFSARQFPNYSSELNVNALLLGDSALYLCASSIGQFYNEQFFGPGTRLTVL.

The gene calls are TRBV7-8 and TRBJ2-3; 7 nucleotides align to TRBD2. This CDR3 comprises 17 residues. The J segment lost 2 bases and the V segment lost 1 base, leaving 9 bases of the junction unmatched. Germline V lookup: CDR1 SGHVS, CDR2 FQNEAQ. The CDR3 sequence: CASSLVTAGAITDTQYF. Here the CDR3 DNA reads TGTGCCAGCAGCTTAGTAACGGCGGGAGCGATCACAGATACGCAGTATTTT.

This chain's CDR3 is CASSPFPLEGATQPQHF. The CDR3 DNA sequence: TGTGCCAGCTCACCCTTCCCCTTGGAGGGGGCTACTCAGCCCCAGCATTTT. The genes are TRBV18 and TRBJ1-5; 7 bases map to TRBD1. V lost 3 bases and J lost 6; bases outside the gene matches: 14. This CDR3 contains 17 residues. Germline V lookup: CDR1 KGHSH, CDR2 LQKENI.

The V and J genes are TRBV7-9 and TRBJ1-1, with no clear D. The V and J ends lost 1 base and 1 base respectively, with 10 bases between them. Germline CDR1 reads SEHNR; CDR2 reads FQNEAQ (reference sequence). This CDR3 has 15 amino acids. CDR3 sequence (DNA): TGTGCCAGCAGCTTAGTCAAGGGAGGGAACACTGAAGCTTTCTTT. Translated: CASSLVKGGNTEAFF.

The rearrangement joins TRBV28 to TRBJ1-5; TRBD1 might be the D (5 bases). The CDR3 covers 18 residues. Germline V gene data show CDR1 as MDHEN and CDR2 as SYDVKM. Between the trimmed V and J ends, which lost 7 bases and 4 bases, there was a span of 26 bases. The CDR3, as DNA: TGTGCCAGCACTATAGGGGTGGCGACGACAGAACTTAATCAGCCCCAGCATTTT. Protein sequence: CASTIGVATTELNQPQHF.

This chain uses TRBV7-6 with TRBJ2-5; TRBD1 aligns across 7 bases. Per the germline V gene, CDR1 is SGHVS and CDR2 is FNYEAQ. The V gene end was trimmed by 5 bases and the J gene end by 2 bases; junction bases not matched to a gene: 8. There are 15 residues in the CDR3. DNA of the CDR3: TGTGCCAGCAGCCGCCTGGGACAGCTTCAAGAGACCCAGTACTTC. It is translated as CASSRLGQLQETQYF. The whole variable domain, remainder taken from reference TRBV7-6 and TRBJ2-5, is GAGVSQSPRYKVTKRGQDVALRCDPISGHVSLYWYRQALGQGPEFLTYFNYEAQQDKSGLPNDRFSAERPEGSISTLTIQRTEQRDSAMYRCASSRLGQLQETQYFGPGTRLLVL.

V is TRBV9 and J is TRBJ2-3; 9 nucleotides match TRBD2. The V gene end was trimmed by 0 bases and the J gene end by 2 bases; junction bases not matched to a gene: 4. The germline V gene encodes CDR1 SGDLS and CDR2 YYNGEE. The CDR3 has 16 amino acids. The CDR3 DNA sequence: TGTGCCAGCAGCGTAGCGCCTAGCGGGGCCACAGATACGCAGTATTTT. Protein product: CASSVAPSGATDTQYF.

The chain employs TRBV6-5 and TRBJ2-5; 10 positions match TRBD2. CDR1 is MNHEY and CDR2 is SVGAGI in the germline V gene. The CDR3 loop spans 15 amino acids. The V segment lost 4 bases and the J segment 5 bases; nucleotides outside the gene matches: 7. The CDR3 coding sequence is TGTGCCAGCAGTTCAGCGGGGGGGACCGGGGAGACCCAGTACTTC. It translates to CASSSAGGTGETQYF.

V and J are TRBV11-2 and TRBJ2-5; 8 bases map to TRBD1. The V gene end was trimmed by 6 bases and the J gene end by 5 bases; junction bases not matched to a gene: 5. The CDR3 consists of 13 residues. From germline, CDR1 is SGHAT and CDR2 FQNNGV. The CDR3 region has the DNA TGTGCCAGCAGGCAGGGGGCGGAGGAGACCCAGTACTTC. Protein product: CASRQGAEETQYF.

V gene TRBV6-1 combines with J gene TRBJ1-3; D is unclear. The V end was cut by 8 bases, the J end by 2 bases, with 10 bases between. The germline V gene has CDR1 MNHNS and CDR2 SASEGT. This CDR3 contains 13 residues. CDR3 protein: CASHFSPGNTIYF. CDR3 DNA sequence: TGTGCCAGCCACTTCTCCCCTGGAAACACCATATATTTT.

The rearrangement uses TRBV5-4 and TRBJ2-7; 7 bases are shared with TRBD2. CDR3 length: 14 amino acids. The trim removed 2 bases at V and 0 bases at J, leaving 2 bases unmatched. From germline, CDR1 is SGHNT and CDR2 YYREEE (reference sequence). The DNA of the CDR3 is TGTGCCAGCAGCTTACGGGAGGACTCCTACGAGCAGTACTTC. Its protein product is CASSLREDSYEQYF. The entire variable domain, with the rest obtained from reference TRBV5-4 and TRBJ2-7, is as follows: ETGVTQSPTHLIKTRGQQVTLRCSSQSGHNTVSWYQQALGQGPQFIFQYYREEENGRGNFPPRFSGLQFPNYSSELNVNALELDDSALYLCASSLREDSYEQYFGPGTRLTVT.

The chain employs TRBV2 and TRBJ2-3; perhaps TRBD2 as D (6 bases). Germline V gene data show CDR1 as SNHLY and CDR2 as FYNNEI. V was trimmed by 4 bases and J by 3 bases, leaving 8 bases between them. The CDR3 has 13 amino acids. CDR3 sequence: CASSAEGTDTQYF. The CDR3 nucleotides read TGTGCCAGCAGTGCGGAGGGGACAGATACGCAGTATTTT.

This clone was observed a handful of times. The V call is TRBV5-4, the J call TRBJ2-7; TRBD1 matches at 7 bases. The ends lost 4 bases at V and 2 bases at J; junction bases unmatched: 15. The CDR3 loop spans 17 amino acids. The germline V gene has CDR1 SGHNT and CDR2 YYREEE (reference sequence). The CDR3 DNA reads as TGTGCCAGCAGCGAAGGATCACCGGGACAGATACCCTACGAGCAGTACTTC. This sequence encodes CASSEGSPGQIPYEQYF. The full variable domain, completed using reference TRBV5-4 and TRBJ2-7, is ETGVTQSPTHLIKTRGQQVTLRCSSQSGHNTVSWYQQALGQGPQFIFQYYREEENGRGNFPPRFSGLQFPNYSSELNVNALELDDSALYLCASSEGSPGQIPYEQYFGPGTRLTVT.

The V gene is TRBV4-1, the J gene TRBJ2-7; 7 bases agree with TRBD2. With V trimmed by 0 bases and J by 5 bases, 16 bases remained unmatched. The CDR3 loop spans 18 amino acids. Per the germline V gene, CDR1 is MGHRA and CDR2 is YSYEKL. CDR3 in amino acids: CASSQDRGVGLLIHEQYF. CDR3 bases: TGCGCCAGCAGCCAAGATCGGGGGGTAGGGCTCTTGATCCACGAGCAGTACTTC.

V is TRBV7-2 and J is TRBJ1-1; weak D call: TRBD1 (6 bases). V was pared by 3 bases and J by 6 bases, with 14 bases between. Germline V gene sequence: CDR1 SGHTA, CDR2 FQGNSA. This CDR3 region has 14 residues. This CDR3 is CASSFSPGDAEAFF. For the CDR3, the DNA is TGTGCCAGCAGCTTTAGCCCAGGGGACGCTGAAGCTTTCTTT.

V gene TRBV6-4 combines with J gene TRBJ1-1; D is uncertain. V gave up 5 bases and J gave up 4 bases, with 11 bases separating them. Germline V gene data show CDR1 as MRHNA and CDR2 as SNTAGT. The CDR3 runs 13 residues. CDR3 region: CASSSREGTEAFF. Here the CDR3 DNA reads TGTGCCAGCAGTTCTCGGGAAGGCACTGAAGCTTTCTTT.

The chain carries TRBV29-1 and TRBJ2-2; 11 bases fit TRBD2. The length of the CDR3 is 16 residues. CDR1 SQVTM and CDR2 ANQGSEA come from the germline V gene. Unmatched junction bases numbered 6, after V lost 2 bases and J lost 4 bases. The CDR3 is CSVELLAGARTGELFF. The CDR3 DNA reads as TGCAGCGTTGAATTACTAGCGGGGGCCCGCACCGGGGAGCTGTTTTTT.

This clone was observed a single time. The V call is TRBV2, the J call TRBJ2-3; D remains unclear. The V end lost 0 bases, the J end lost 6 bases, and 7 bases lay between the germline ends. There are 13 residues in the CDR3. Germline assignment: CDR1 SNHLY and CDR2 FYNNEI. The CDR3 region has the DNA TGTGCCAGCAGTGAAGCGTTTGAGGATACGCAGTATTTT. Translated: CASSEAFEDTQYF.

This clone was seen once. V usage is TRBV5-1 and J usage is TRBJ1-1; 7 bases agree with TRBD1. V trimming: 5 bases; J trimming: 2 bases; junction bases outside the gene matches: 3. CDR3 length: 13 residues. The V gene's germline CDR1 is SGHRS and CDR2 YFSETQ. In nucleotides, the CDR3 is TGCGCCAGCAGGGGACAGACAAACACTGAAGCTTTCTTT. It translates to CASRGQTNTEAFF.

This sequence joins TRBV11-1 and TRBJ2-7, with 15 bases identical to TRBD2. V lost 5 bases and J lost 1; bases outside the gene matches: 0. Germline CDR1 reads SGHAT; CDR2 reads FQDESV (reference sequence). The CDR3 has 15 amino acids. The DNA for the CDR3 is TGTGCCAGCAGCGGGACTAGCGGGGGGTCCTACGAGCAGTACTTC. It encodes CASSGTSGGSYEQYF.

The V and J genes are TRBV11-3 and TRBJ2-5; the D gene is possibly TRBD1 (5 bases). The germline V and J ends were trimmed by 2 bases and 1 base, with 8 bases remaining between them. The CDR3 is 14 residues long. Germline V gene data show CDR1 as SGHNT and CDR2 as YENEEA. CDR3 nucleotides: TGTGCCAGCAGCTTAAGGGGATCCCAAGAGACCCAGTACTTC. Its protein is CASSLRGSQETQYF.

The chain links TRBV2 to TRBJ1-2, with 10 bases lining up with TRBD1. The CDR3 consists of 13 residues. With V trimmed by 6 bases and J by 5 bases, 3 bases remained unmatched. Germline CDR1 SNHLY, CDR2 FYNNEI. CDR3 DNA sequence: TGTGCCAGCAGGGACAGGGGGTTTTATGGCTACACCTTC. Protein sequence: CASRDRGFYGYTF.

V usage is TRBV11-2 and J usage is TRBJ1-4; TRBD1 matches at 8 bases. Per germline, CDR1 SGHAT and CDR2 FQNNGV. The CDR3 contains 15 residues. The V and J ends lost 3 bases and 5 bases, in that order; junction bases with no gene match: 5. CDR3 coding DNA: TGTGCCAGCAGCTTTGGGACAGGCCCCAATGAAAAACTGTTTTTT. It translates to CASSFGTGPNEKLFF.